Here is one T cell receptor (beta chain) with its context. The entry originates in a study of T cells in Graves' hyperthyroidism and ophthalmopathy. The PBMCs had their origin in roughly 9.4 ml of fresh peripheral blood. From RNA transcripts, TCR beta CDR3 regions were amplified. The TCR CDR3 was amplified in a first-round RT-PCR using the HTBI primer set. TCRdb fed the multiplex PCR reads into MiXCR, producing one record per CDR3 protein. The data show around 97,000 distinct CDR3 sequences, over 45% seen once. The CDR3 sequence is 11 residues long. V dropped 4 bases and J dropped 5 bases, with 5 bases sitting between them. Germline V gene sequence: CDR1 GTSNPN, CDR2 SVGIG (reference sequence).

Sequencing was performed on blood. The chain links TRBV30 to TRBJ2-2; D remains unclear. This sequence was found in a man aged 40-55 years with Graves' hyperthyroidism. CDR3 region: CAWMGTGELFF. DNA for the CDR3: TGTGCCTGGATGGGGACCGGGGAGCTGTTTTTT.